This record covers a single T cell receptor beta chain. Its antigen remains unidentified. CDR1 is SQVTM and CDR2 is ANQGSEA in the germline V gene. Between the trimmed V and J ends, which lost 3 bases and 5 bases, there was a span of 13 bases. The CDR3 has 14 residues. TCRdb reprocessed the reads with MiXCR, giving one entry per CDR3 protein. The repertoire holds under 850,000 distinct CDR3 sequences, with about 33% as singletons. The data belong to a study of T cell repertoires in cytomegalovirus infection. Across the whole study: As its CMV epitopes, the study selected recently identified HLA-C-restricted and well-studied HLA-B-restricted targets. TCR beta signatures that were public indicated CMV infection and matching HLA type.

Study-wide results and caveats: Ex vivo responses were dominated by HLA-C-restricted CMV-specific TCR beta clonotypes. Summed frequency of shared TCR beta families picked out CMV carriers who also had the relevant HLA.

The origin of this receptor is a human donor in good health (CMV status not recorded). Some clones in this sample may be carry-over from other donors' samples. Sample: cultured PBMCs, taken from culture after CMV antigen stimulation. V and J are TRBV29-1 and TRBJ1-4; no definite D call. The CDR3 here is CSVDLWVSNEKLFF. CDR3 sequence (DNA): TGCAGCGTTGATCTATGGGTGAGCAATGAAAAACTGTTTTTT.